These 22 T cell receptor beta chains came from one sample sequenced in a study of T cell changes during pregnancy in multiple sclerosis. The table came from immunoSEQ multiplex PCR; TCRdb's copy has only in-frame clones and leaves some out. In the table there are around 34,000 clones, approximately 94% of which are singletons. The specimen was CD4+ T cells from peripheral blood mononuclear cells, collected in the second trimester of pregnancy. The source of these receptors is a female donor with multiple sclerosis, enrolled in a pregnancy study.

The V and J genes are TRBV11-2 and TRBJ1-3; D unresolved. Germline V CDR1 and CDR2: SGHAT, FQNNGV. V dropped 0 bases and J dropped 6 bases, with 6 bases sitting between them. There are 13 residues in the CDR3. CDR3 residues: CASSLERKNTIYF. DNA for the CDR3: TGTGCCAGCAGCTTAGAGAGGAAAAACACCATATATTTT.

The CDR3 here is CASSRTSGSVSYEQYF. CDR3 nucleotides: TGTGCCAGCAGTCGGACTAGCGGGAGTGTTTCCTACGAGCAGTACTTC. This chain uses TRBV6-6 with TRBJ2-7; 13 positions match TRBD2. From germline, CDR1 is MNHNY and CDR2 SVGAGI (reference sequence). CDR3 length: 16 residues. The ends lost 5 bases at V and 1 base at J; junction bases unmatched: 5.

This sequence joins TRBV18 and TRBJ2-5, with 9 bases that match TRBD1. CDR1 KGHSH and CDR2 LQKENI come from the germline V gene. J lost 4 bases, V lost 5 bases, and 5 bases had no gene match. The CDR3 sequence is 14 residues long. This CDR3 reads CASSSRDRAETQYF. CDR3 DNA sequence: TGTGCCAGCTCATCTAGGGACAGGGCAGAGACCCAGTACTTC.

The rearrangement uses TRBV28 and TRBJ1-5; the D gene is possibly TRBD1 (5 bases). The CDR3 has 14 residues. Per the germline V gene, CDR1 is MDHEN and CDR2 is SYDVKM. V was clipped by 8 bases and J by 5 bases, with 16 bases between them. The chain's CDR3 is CASDSMGLDQPQHF. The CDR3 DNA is TGTGCCAGCGATAGTATGGGGCTGGATCAGCCCCAGCATTTT. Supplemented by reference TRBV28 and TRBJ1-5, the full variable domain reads DVKVTQSSRYLVKRTGEKVFLECVQDMDHENMFWYRQDPGLGLRLIYFSYDVKMKEKGDIPEGYSVSREKKERFSLILESASTNQTSMYLCASDSMGLDQPQHFGDGTRLSIL.

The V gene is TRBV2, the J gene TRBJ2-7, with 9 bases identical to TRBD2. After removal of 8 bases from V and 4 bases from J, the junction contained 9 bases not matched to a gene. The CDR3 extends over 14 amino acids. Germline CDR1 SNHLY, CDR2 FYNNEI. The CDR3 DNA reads TGTGCCAGCGCCCAGGCTAGCGGGAAGTACGAGCAGTACTTC. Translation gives CASAQASGKYEQYF.

DNA for the CDR3: TGTGCCTGGAGCCACCGGGGAGACGAGCAGTACTTC. Translated, it gives CAWSHRGDEQYF. The V call is TRBV30, the J call TRBJ2-7; D perhaps matches TRBD2 (5 bases). The germline V gene has CDR1 GTSNPN and CDR2 SVGIG (reference sequence). CDR3 length: 12 amino acids. The V end was cut by 3 bases, the J end by 5 bases, with 11 bases between.

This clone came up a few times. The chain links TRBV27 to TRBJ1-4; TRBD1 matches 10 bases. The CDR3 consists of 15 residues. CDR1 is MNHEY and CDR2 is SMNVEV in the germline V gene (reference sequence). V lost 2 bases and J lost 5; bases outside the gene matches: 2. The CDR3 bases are TGTGCCAGCAGTTTAGGACAGGGGGAGAATGAAAAACTGTTTTTT. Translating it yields CASSLGQGENEKLFF.

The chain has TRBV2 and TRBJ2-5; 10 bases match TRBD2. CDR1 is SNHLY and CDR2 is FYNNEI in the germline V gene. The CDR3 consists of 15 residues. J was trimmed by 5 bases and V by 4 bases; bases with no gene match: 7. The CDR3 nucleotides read TGTGCCAGCAGTGTAGCGGGAGGCCCGGTGGAGACCCAGTACTTC. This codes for CASSVAGGPVETQYF.

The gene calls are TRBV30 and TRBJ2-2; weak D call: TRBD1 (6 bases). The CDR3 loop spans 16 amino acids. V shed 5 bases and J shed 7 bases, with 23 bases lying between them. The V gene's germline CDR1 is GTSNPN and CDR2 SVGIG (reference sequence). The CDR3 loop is CAWDKKTGPPGGELFF. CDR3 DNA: TGTGCCTGGGACAAGAAGACAGGACCTCCTGGCGGGGAGCTGTTTTTT.

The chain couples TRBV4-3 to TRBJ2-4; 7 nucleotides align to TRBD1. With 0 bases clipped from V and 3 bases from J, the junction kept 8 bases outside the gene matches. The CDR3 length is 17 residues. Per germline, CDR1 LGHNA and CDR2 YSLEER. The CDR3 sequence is CASSQDLGGSVKNIQYF. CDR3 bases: TGCGCCAGCAGCCAAGACTTAGGGGGCTCGGTCAAAAACATTCAGTACTTC.

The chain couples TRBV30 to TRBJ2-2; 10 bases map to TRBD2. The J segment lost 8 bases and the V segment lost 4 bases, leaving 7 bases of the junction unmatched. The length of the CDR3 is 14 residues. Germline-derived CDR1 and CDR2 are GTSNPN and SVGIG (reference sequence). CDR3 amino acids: CAWIRTSGRGELFF. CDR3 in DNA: TGTGCCTGGATTAGGACTAGCGGTAGGGGGGAGCTGTTTTTT.

CDR3 residues: CASRGSGPKPEAFF. The CDR3 DNA reads as TGTGCCAGCAGGGGGTCAGGGCCCAAGCCTGAAGCTTTCTTT. V usage is TRBV10-3 and J usage is TRBJ1-1, with TRBD1 matching 7 bases. V dropped 10 bases and J dropped 6; count of bases not matched to a gene: 14. Germline V lookup: CDR1 ENHRY, CDR2 SYGVKD. This CDR3 spans 14 amino acids.

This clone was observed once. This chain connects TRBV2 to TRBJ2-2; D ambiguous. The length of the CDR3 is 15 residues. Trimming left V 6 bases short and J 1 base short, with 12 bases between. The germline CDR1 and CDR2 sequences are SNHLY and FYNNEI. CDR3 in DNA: TGTGCCAGCAGGGTGGGCAGAGTGAACACCGGGGAGCTGTTTTTT. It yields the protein CASRVGRVNTGELFF.

CDR3 amino acids: CASVADRLTDTQYF. Here the CDR3 DNA reads TGTGCCAGTGTAGCCGACAGACTCACAGATACGCAGTATTTT. This chain uses TRBV19 with TRBJ2-3; TRBD1 might be the D (5 bases). CDR1 is LNHDA and CDR2 is SQIVND in the germline V gene (reference sequence). The CDR3 sequence is 14 residues long. V lost 8 bases and J 2 bases, leaving 14 bases between the germline ends.

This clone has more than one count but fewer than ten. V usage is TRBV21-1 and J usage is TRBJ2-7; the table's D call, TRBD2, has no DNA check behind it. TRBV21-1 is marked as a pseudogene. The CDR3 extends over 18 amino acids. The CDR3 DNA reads TGTGCCAGCAGACTCCCTAGAACGGGGGGACTACAGCACTACGAGCAGTACTTC. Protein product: CASRLPRTGGLQHYEQYF.

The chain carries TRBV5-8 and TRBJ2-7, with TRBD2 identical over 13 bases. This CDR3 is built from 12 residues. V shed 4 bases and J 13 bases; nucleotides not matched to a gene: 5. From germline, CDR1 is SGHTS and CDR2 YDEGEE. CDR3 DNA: TGTGCCAGCAGCCCGGGACTAGCGGGATCCTACTTC. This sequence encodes CASSPGLAGSYF. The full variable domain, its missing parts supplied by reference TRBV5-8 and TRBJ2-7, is EAGVTQSPTHLIKTRGQQATLRCSPISGHTSVYWYQQALGLGLQFLLWYDEGEERNRGNFPPRFSGRQFPNYSSELNVNALELEDSALYLCASSPGLAGSYFGPGTRLTVT.

This chain's CDR3 is CASSLYGRAYEQYF. CDR3 in DNA: TGTGCCAGCAGCTTATACGGGAGGGCCTACGAGCAGTACTTC. This rearrangement joins TRBV7-8 to TRBJ2-7; 8 bases map to TRBD2. Germline V CDR1 and CDR2: SGHVS, FQNEAQ. Losses at the gene ends were 2 bases for V and 2 bases for J; bases not matched to a gene: 2. This CDR3 spans 14 amino acids.

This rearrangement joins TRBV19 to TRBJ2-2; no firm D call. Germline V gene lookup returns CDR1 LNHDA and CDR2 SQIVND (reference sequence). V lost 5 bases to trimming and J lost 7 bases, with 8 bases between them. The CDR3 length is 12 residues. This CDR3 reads CASSPPRGELFF. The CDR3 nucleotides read TGTGCCAGTAGTCCCCCCCGCGGGGAGCTGTTTTTT.

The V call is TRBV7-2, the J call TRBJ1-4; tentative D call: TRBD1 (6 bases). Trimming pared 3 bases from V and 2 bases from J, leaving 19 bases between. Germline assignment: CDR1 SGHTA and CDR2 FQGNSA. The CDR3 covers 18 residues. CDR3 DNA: TGTGCCAGCAGCTTCAATCGAATAGGGGGTTCTACTAATGAAAAACTGTTTTTT. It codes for CASSFNRIGGSTNEKLFF.

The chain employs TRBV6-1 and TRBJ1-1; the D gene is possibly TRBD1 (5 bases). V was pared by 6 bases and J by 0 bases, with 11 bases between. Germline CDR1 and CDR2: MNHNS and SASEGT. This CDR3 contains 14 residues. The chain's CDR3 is CASRQGSMNTEAFF. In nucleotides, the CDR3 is TGTGCCAGCAGGCAGGGCAGCATGAACACTGAAGCTTTCTTT.

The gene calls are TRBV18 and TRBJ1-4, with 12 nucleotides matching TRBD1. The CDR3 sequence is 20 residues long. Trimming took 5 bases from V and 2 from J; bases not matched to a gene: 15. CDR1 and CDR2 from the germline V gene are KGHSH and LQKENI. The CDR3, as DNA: TGTGCCAGCTCATCACAGACCGGGACAGGGGGCAAGCGGACTAATGAAAAACTGTTTTTT. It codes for CASSSQTGTGGKRTNEKLFF.

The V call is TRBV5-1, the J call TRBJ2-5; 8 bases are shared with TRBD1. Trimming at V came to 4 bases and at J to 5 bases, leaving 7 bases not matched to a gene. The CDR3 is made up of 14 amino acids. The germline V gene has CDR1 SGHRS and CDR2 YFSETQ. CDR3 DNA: TGCGCCAGCAGCGAAGGACAGGGTCGGGAGACCCAGTACTTC. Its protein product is CASSEGQGRETQYF.